The 18 T cell receptor beta chains listed next were all sequenced from one sample in a study of shared T cell receptors in the human thymus. The repertoire was sequenced with immunoSEQ multiplex PCR; TCRdb's copy has only in-frame clones and lacks some. The sample has roughly 660,000 clones, approximately 88% seen once; the top ten hold about 0.01%. The same specimen was also included in a second study, on human thymus T cells.

Specimen: thymocytes. The receptors shown here come from a boy younger than two with a congenital heart defect.

The rearrangement uses TRBV4-1 and TRBJ1-5; no clear D gene. The germline V gene encodes CDR1 MGHRA and CDR2 YSYEKL. Trimming stripped 5 bases from V and 2 bases from J, with 10 bases between. There are 14 residues in the CDR3. The CDR3 DNA follows: TGCGCCAGCAGCACAAGCGGGGGCAATCAGCCCCAGCATTTT. Residues: CASSTSGGNQPQHF.

The chain couples TRBV6-5 to TRBJ1-1; 8 bases agree with TRBD1. After removal of 2 bases from V and 4 bases from J, the junction contained 6 bases not matched to a gene. CDR3 length: 15 amino acids. The germline gives CDR1 MNHEY, CDR2 SVGAGI. The CDR3 sequence is CASSYPPGGFTEAFF. CDR3 nucleotides: TGTGCCAGCAGTTACCCACCAGGGGGCTTCACTGAAGCTTTCTTT.

J is TRBJ2-7 and V is TRBV12-5, with 9 nucleotides matching TRBD1. Trimming cost V 6 bases and J 4 bases; bases outside gene matches: 10. This CDR3 has 15 amino acids. Germline CDR1 reads LGHNT; CDR2 reads FRNRAP. In DNA form, the CDR3 reads TGTGCTAGTGGACGACTGGACAGGGGTTTTTACGAGCAGTACTTC. This codes for CASGRLDRGFYEQYF. The full variable domain, with the rest looked up from reference TRBV12-5 and TRBJ2-7, is DARVTQTPRHKVTEMGQEVTMRCQPILGHNTVFWYRQTMMQGLELLAYFRNRAPLDDSGMPKDRFSAEMPDATLATLKIQPSEPRDSAVYFCASGRLDRGFYEQYFGPGTRLTVT.

The gene calls are TRBV27 and TRBJ2-3, with 9 bases matching TRBD1. With V trimmed by 6 bases and J by 4 bases, 14 bases remained unmatched. The germline gives CDR1 MNHEY, CDR2 SMNVEV (reference sequence). The CDR3 covers 17 residues. The DNA of the CDR3 is TGTGCCAGCAGCCCCCTCTTCGGGGACAGGGTGGCAGATACGCAGTATTTT. Translation gives CASSPLFGDRVADTQYF.

The chain is built from TRBV5-6 and TRBJ2-3; D unresolved. Trimming pared 5 bases from V and 0 bases from J, leaving 13 bases between. Germline values: CDR1 SGHDT, CDR2 YYEEEE. The CDR3 is 15 residues long. CDR3 coding DNA: TGTGCCAGCAGGAGACTCACCTCTAGCACAGATACGCAGTATTTT. Residues: CASRRLTSSTDTQYF.

The chain employs TRBV11-2 and TRBJ2-1, with 10 positions matching TRBD1. This CDR3 has 13 amino acids. The germline gives CDR1 SGHAT, CDR2 FQNNGV. The J segment lost 9 bases and the V segment lost 1 base, leaving 0 bases of the junction unmatched. The CDR3: CASSLGQGAEQFF. The CDR3 nucleotides read TGTGCCAGCAGCTTAGGACAGGGGGCTGAGCAGTTCTTC.

The rearrangement joins TRBV2 to TRBJ2-2, with unresolved D. Per the germline V gene, CDR1 is SNHLY and CDR2 is FYNNEI. V was clipped by 3 bases and J by 1 base, with 9 bases between them. The length of the CDR3 is 15 residues. CDR3 coding DNA: TGTGCCAGCAGTGACGCGGTCAGGAACACCGGGGAGCTGTTTTTT. It is translated as CASSDAVRNTGELFF.

The chain couples TRBV5-6 to TRBJ1-5, with a possible D match to TRBD1 (6 bases). Germline V gene lookup returns CDR1 SGHDT and CDR2 YYEEEE. The CDR3 extends over 16 amino acids. Trimming pared 4 bases from V and 2 bases from J, leaving 16 bases between. CDR3 amino acids: CASSPCRGLGNQPQHF. CDR3 in DNA: TGTGCCAGCAGCCCTTGCAGGGGTTTGGGCAATCAGCCCCAGCATTTT.

Comment on this clone: The germline gene is not matched at one end of the junction; a read error may be the cause. The chain is built from TRBV18 and TRBJ2-1; TRBD2 matches at 7 bases. This CDR3 spans 15 amino acids. Germline-derived CDR1 and CDR2 are KGHSH and LQKENI. The CDR3 reads CASSPPRDYYDEQFF. For the CDR3, the DNA is TGTGCCAGCTCACCGCCCCGGGACTACTACGATGAGCAGTTCTTC.

This clone was observed a few times. The CDR3 sequence is CASSREDKGREQFF. The CDR3 nucleotides read TGCGCCAGCAGCCGAGAAGACAAGGGGCGGGAGCAGTTCTTC. The rearrangement joins TRBV4-1 to TRBJ2-1; D is perhaps TRBD1 (5 bases). The germline CDR1 and CDR2 sequences are MGHRA and YSYEKL. Between the trimmed V and J ends, which lost 4 bases and 10 bases, there was a span of 17 bases. This CDR3 spans 14 amino acids.

This clone showed up just once. This chain uses TRBV30 with TRBJ1-1; maybe TRBD1 (5 bases). The germline gives CDR1 GTSNPN, CDR2 SVGIG (reference sequence). Trimming cost V 3 bases and J 1 base, with 18 bases left between them. CDR3 size: 16 residues. The CDR3 here is CAWRKGGEHGNTEAFF. The CDR3 DNA sequence: TGTGCCTGGAGGAAGGGAGGGGAACACGGGAACACTGAAGCTTTCTTT.

The chain has TRBV2 and TRBJ1-1; the D is unclear. Germline V lookup: CDR1 SNHLY, CDR2 FYNNEI. The length of the CDR3 is 15 residues. Trimming took 2 bases from V and 6 from J, leaving 16 bases between them. The CDR3 loop is CASSEPVLELAEAFF. The CDR3 bases are TGTGCCAGCAGTGAACCGGTCCTAGAGCTGGCTGAAGCTTTCTTT.

This clone was recorded only once. The chain carries TRBV6-1 and TRBJ1-2, with D perhaps TRBD1 (5 bases). This CDR3 has 13 amino acids. V gave up 7 bases and J gave up 8 bases, with 17 bases separating them. The V gene's germline CDR1 is MNHNS and CDR2 SASEGT. CDR3 nucleotide sequence: TGTGCCAGCACCCCCGCACCGACAGTCGGCTACACCTTC. Translating gives CASTPAPTVGYTF.

The chain links TRBV7-9 to TRBJ2-1; possibly TRBD2 for D (5 bases). The CDR3 runs 18 residues. V shed 7 bases and J shed 0 bases, with 22 bases lying between them. Germline V gene sequence: CDR1 SEHNR, CDR2 FQNEAQ (reference sequence). CDR3 bases: TGTGCCAGCAACCATCCACCGAGGAGGCCCAACTCCTACAATGAGCAGTTCTTC. Protein sequence: CASNHPPRRPNSYNEQFF.

This chain links TRBV18 with TRBJ1-2, with no clear D. This CDR3 is built from 14 residues. Germline V lookup: CDR1 KGHSH, CDR2 LQKENI. V was pared by 2 bases and J by 8 bases, with 15 bases between. The CDR3: CASSPCGDSEGYTF. The CDR3 region has the DNA TGTGCCAGCTCACCATGCGGGGATTCTGAGGGCTACACCTTC. The variable domain in full, completed from reference TRBV18 and TRBJ1-2, reads NAGVMQNPRHLVRRRGQEARLRCSPMKGHSHVYWYRQLPEEGLKFMVYLQKENIIDESGMPKERFSAEFPKEGPSILRIQQVVRGDSAAYFCASSPCGDSEGYTFGSGTRLTVV.

This clone came up a few times. This sequence joins TRBV28 and TRBJ2-7; tentative D call: TRBD1 (5 bases). V lost 2 bases and J 7 bases, leaving 21 bases between the germline ends. The CDR3 is 16 amino acids. Germline CDR1 reads MDHEN; CDR2 reads SYDVKM. CDR3 region: CASSLGKGFDLTEQYF. The CDR3 DNA reads as TGTGCCAGCAGTTTAGGCAAGGGGTTTGACTTAACGGAGCAGTACTTC. The entire variable domain, with the rest obtained from reference TRBV28 and TRBJ2-7, is as follows: DVKVTQSSRYLVKRTGEKVFLECVQDMDHENMFWYRQDPGLGLRLIYFSYDVKMKEKGDIPEGYSVSREKKERFSLILESASTNQTSMYLCASSLGKGFDLTEQYFGPGTRLTVT.

V usage is TRBV19 and J usage is TRBJ2-7, with TRBD1 identical over 7 bases. This CDR3 is 13 amino acids long. The V segment lost 5 bases and the J segment 6 bases; nucleotides outside the gene matches: 7. Germline CDR1 reads LNHDA; CDR2 reads SQIVND (reference sequence). CDR3: CASSAQGLAEQYF. The CDR3 region has the DNA TGTGCCAGTAGTGCACAGGGGTTGGCCGAGCAGTACTTC.

V usage is TRBV27 and J usage is TRBJ2-7; 9 bases map to TRBD2. The CDR3 consists of 17 residues. V shed 5 bases and J 6 bases; nucleotides not matched to a gene: 17. Germline assignment: CDR1 MNHEY and CDR2 SMNVEV (reference sequence). The chain's CDR3 is CASSMSWGGSGSSEQYF. For the CDR3, the DNA is TGTGCCAGCAGTATGTCCTGGGGGGGTAGCGGGAGCTCCGAGCAGTACTTC.